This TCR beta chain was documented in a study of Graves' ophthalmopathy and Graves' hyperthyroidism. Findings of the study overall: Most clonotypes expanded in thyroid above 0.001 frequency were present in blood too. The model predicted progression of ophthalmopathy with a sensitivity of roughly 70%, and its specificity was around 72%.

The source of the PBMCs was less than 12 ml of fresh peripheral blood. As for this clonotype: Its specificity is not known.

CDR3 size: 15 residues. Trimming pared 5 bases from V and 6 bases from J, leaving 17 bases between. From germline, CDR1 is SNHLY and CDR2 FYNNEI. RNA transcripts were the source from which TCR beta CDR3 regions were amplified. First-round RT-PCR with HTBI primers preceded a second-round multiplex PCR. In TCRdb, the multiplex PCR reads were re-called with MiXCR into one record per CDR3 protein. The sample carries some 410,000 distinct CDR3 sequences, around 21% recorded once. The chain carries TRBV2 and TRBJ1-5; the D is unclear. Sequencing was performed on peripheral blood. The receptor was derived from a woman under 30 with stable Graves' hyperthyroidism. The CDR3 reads CASSYSSPTSQPQHF. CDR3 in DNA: TGTGCCAGCAGTTACAGCTCCCCTACTAGTCAGCCCCAGCATTTT.